This T cell receptor (beta chain) was identified in a study of a mutant IDH1 vaccine in newly diagnosed glioma. Clones were read by immunoSEQ multiplex PCR, and TCRdb kept only the in-frame ones, dropping some. The profile shows over 65,000 clones, 84% of them singletons. This CDR3 region has 15 residues. Trimming removed 9 bases from V and 0 bases from J, with 15 bases in between. Germline-derived CDR1 and CDR2 are LNHDA and SQIVND (reference sequence). About this clone: Its specificity is not known.

Documented time point: week 35, safety follow-up. Doses of 300 ug of mutant IDH1 20-mer peptide were given with topical imiquimod. This TCR was sampled from a man aged 18 to 30 with glioma. The chain has TRBV19 and TRBJ1-3, with D perhaps TRBD1 (5 bases). The sample was PBMCs, taken from a glioma patient whose treatment included an IDH1 peptide vaccine. The CDR3 loop reads CASSREIFSGNTIYF. CDR3 sequence (DNA): TGTGCCAGCTCCAGGGAAATTTTCTCTGGAAACACCATATATTTT.